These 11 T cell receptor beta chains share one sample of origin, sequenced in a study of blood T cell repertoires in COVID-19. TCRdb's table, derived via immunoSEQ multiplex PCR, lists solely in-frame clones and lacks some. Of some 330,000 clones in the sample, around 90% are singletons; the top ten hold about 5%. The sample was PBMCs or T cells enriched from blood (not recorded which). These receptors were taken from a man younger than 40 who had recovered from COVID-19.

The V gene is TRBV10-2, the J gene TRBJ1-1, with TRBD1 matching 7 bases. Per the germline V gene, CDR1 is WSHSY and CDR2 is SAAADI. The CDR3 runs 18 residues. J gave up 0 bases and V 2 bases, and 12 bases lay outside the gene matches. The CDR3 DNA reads TGCGCCAGCAGTGAGATTTGGGGACAGCAGACCATGAACACTGAAGCTTTCTTT. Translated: CASSEIWGQQTMNTEAFF.

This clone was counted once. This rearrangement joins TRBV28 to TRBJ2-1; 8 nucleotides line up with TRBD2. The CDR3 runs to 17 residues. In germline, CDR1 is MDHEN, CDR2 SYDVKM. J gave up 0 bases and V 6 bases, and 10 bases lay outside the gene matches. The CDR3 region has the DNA TGTGCCAGCAGATCACCGGGGGGGATTAGCTCCTACAATGAGCAGTTCTTC. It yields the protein CASRSPGGISSYNEQFF.

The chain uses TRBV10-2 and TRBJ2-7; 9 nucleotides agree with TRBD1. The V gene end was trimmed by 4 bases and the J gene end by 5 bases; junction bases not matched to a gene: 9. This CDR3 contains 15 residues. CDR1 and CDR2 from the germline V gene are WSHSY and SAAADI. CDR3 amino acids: CASSAPGTGPHEQYF. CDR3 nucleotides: TGCGCCAGCAGTGCTCCTGGGACAGGGCCCCACGAGCAGTACTTC.

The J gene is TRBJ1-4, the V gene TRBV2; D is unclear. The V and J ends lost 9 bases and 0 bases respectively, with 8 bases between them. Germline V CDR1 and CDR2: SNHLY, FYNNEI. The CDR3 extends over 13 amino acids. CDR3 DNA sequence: TGTGCCAGATCCGTAACAACTAATGAAAAACTGTTTTTT. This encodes CARSVTTNEKLFF.

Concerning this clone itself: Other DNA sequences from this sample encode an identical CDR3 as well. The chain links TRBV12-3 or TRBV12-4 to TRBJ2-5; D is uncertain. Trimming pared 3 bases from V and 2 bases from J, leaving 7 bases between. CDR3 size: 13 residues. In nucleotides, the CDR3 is TGTGCCAGCAGTTTGTGGCAGCAAGAGACCCAGTACTTC. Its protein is CASSLWQQETQYF.

CDR3 in DNA: TGTGCCAGCAGTGACTCAGTCTCGGGGGGGCCCCCTGGGGCCAACGTCCTGACTTTC. As protein: CASSDSVSGGPPGANVLTF. This rearrangement joins TRBV6-4 to TRBJ2-6; TRBD2 matches 8 bases. Germline loops: CDR1 MRHNA, CDR2 SNTAGT. This CDR3 is built from 19 residues. The junction had 9 bases not matched to a gene; V was cut back by 0 bases and J by 2 bases.

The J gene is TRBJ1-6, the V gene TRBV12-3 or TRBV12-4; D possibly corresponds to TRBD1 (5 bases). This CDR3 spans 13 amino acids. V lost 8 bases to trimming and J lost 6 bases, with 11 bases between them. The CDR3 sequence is CASARQGNSPLHF. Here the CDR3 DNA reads TGTGCCAGCGCAAGGCAGGGTAATTCACCCCTCCACTTT.

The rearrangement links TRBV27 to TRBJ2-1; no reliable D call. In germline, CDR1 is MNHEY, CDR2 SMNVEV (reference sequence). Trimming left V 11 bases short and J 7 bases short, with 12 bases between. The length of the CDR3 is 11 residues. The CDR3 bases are TGTGCCTCGACGGCCGGGAATGAGCAGTTCTTC. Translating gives CASTAGNEQFF.

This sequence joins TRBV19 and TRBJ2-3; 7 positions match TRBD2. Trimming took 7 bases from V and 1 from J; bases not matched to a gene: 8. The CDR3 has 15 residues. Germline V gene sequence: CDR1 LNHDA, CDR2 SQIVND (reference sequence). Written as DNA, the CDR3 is TGTGCCAGTATTGACAAAGCGGGGCGCACAGATACGCAGTATTTT. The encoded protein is CASIDKAGRTDTQYF.

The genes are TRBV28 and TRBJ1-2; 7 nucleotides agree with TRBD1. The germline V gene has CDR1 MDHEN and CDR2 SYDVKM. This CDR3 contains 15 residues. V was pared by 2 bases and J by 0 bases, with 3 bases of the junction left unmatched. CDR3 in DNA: TGTGCCAGCAGTTTACCCGGACAGGCTAACTATGGCTACACCTTC. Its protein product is CASSLPGQANYGYTF.

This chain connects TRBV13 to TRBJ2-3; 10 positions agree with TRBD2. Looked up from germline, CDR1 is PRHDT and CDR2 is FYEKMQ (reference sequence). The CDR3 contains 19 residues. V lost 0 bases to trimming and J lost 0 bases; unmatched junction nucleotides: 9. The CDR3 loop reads CASSLGPSGGAASTDTQYF. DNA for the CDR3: TGTGCCAGCAGCTTAGGCCCCAGCGGGGGGGCCGCGAGCACAGATACGCAGTATTTT.